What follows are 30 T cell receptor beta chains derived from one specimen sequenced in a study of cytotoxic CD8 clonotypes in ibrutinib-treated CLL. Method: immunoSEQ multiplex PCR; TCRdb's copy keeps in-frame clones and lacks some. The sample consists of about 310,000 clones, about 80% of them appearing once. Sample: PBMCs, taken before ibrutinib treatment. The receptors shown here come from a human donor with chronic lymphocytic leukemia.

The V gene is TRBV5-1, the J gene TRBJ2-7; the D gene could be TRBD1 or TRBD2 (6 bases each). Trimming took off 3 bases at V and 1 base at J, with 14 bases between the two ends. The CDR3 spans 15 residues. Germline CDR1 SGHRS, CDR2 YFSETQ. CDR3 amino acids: CASSSEGHPSYEQYF. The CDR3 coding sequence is TGCGCCAGCAGCTCGGAGGGACATCCGTCCTACGAGCAGTACTTC.

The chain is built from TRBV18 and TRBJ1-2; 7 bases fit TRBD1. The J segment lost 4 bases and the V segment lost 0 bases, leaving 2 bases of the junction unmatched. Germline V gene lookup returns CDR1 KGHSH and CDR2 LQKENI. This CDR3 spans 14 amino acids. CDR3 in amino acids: CASSPPPGGYGYTF. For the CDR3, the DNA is TGTGCCAGCTCACCACCGCCAGGGGGCTATGGCTACACCTTC.

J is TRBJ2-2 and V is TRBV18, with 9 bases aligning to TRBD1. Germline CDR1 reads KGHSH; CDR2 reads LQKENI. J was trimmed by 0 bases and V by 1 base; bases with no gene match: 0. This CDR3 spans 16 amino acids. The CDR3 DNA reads TGTGCCAGCTCACCACGGACAGGGGCGAACACCGGGGAGCTGTTTTTT. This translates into CASSPRTGANTGELFF.

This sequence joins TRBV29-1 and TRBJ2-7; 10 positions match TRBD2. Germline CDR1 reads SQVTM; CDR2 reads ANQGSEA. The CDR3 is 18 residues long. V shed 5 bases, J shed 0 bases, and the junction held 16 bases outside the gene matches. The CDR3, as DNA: TGCAGCGTTCTCCAATTAACTAGCGGGATGACCTTCTCCTACGAGCAGTACTTC. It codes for CSVLQLTSGMTFSYEQYF.

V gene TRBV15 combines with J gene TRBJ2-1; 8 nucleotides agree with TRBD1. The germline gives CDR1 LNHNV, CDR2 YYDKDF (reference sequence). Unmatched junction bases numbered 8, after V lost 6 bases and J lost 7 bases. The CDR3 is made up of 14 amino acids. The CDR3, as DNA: TGTGCCACCAGTCCGGGACAGGCATTTAATGAGCAGTTCTTC. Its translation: CATSPGQAFNEQFF.

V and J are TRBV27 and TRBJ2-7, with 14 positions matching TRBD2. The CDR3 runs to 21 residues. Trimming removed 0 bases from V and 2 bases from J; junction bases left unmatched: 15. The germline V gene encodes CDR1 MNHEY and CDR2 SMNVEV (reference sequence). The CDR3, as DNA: TGTGCCAGCAGTTTATCGGCGGGACTAGCGGGAGCGCAAAGGAGGGCCTACGAGCAGTACTTC. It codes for CASSLSAGLAGAQRRAYEQYF.

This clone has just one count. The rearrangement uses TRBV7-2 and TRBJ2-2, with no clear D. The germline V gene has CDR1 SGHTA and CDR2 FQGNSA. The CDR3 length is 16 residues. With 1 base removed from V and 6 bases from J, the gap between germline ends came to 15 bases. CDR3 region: CASSLVSDRQSGELFF. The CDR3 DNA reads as TGTGCCAGCAGCTTAGTTTCCGACCGCCAGTCCGGGGAGCTGTTTTTT. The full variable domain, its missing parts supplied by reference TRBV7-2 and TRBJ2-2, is GAGVSQSPSNKVTEKGKDVELRCDPISGHTALYWYRQSLGQGLEFLIYFQGNSAPDKSGLPSDRFSAERTGGSVSTLTIQRTQQEDSAVYLCASSLVSDRQSGELFFGEGSRLTVL.

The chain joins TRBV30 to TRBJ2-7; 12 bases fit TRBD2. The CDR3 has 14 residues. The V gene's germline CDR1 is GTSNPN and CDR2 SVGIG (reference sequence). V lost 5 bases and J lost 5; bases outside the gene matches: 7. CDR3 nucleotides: TGTGCCTGGCAGACTAGCGGGAGTTTTAACGAGCAGTACTTC. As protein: CAWQTSGSFNEQYF.

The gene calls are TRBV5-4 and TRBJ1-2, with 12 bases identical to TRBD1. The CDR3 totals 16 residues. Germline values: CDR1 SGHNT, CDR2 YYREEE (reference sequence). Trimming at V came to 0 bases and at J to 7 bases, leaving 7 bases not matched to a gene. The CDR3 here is CASSLAGGQGAGGYTF. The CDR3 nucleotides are TGTGCCAGCAGCTTGGCTGGGGGACAGGGGGCGGGTGGCTACACCTTC.

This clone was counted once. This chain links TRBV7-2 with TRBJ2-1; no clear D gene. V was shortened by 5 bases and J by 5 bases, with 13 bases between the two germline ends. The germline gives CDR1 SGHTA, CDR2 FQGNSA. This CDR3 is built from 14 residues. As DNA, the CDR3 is TGTGCCAGCAGCGAAGCGATCCTTAACAATGAGCAGTTCTTC. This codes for CASSEAILNNEQFF.

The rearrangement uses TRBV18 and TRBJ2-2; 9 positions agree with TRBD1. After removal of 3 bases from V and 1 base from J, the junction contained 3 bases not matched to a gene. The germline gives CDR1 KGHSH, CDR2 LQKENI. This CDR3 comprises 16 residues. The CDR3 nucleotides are TGTGCCAGCTCACCGGGGACAGGGATGAACACCGGGGAGCTGTTTTTT. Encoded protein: CASSPGTGMNTGELFF.

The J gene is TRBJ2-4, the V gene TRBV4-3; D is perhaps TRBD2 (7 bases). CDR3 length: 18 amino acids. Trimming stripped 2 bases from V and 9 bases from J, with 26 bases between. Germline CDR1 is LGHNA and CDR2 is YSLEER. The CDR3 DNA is TGCGCCAGCAGCCAACTCCTTCGGGGGCGGGAGTGGTTCGGCATTCAGTACTTC. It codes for CASSQLLRGREWFGIQYF.

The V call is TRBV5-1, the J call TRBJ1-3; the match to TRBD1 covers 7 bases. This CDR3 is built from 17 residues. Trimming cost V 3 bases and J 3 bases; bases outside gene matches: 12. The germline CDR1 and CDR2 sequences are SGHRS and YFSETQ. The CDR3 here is CASSSPRGGSDGNTIYF. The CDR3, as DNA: TGCGCCAGCAGCTCCCCCAGGGGGGGATCAGATGGAAACACCATATATTTT.

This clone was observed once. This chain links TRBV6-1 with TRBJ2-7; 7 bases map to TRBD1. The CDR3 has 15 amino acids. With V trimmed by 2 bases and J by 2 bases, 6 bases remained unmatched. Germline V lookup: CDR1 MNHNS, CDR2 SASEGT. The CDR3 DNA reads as TGTGCCAGCAGTGAAATTGACAGGGCCCCCTACGAGCAGTACTTC. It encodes CASSEIDRAPYEQYF.

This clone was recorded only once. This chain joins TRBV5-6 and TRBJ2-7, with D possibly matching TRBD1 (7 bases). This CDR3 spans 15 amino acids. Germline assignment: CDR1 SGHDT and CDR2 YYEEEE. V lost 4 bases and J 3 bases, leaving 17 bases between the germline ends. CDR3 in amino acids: CASSPGGGQSYEQYF. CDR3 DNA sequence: TGTGCCAGCAGCCCAGGAGGGGGACAGAGCTACGAGCAGTACTTC.

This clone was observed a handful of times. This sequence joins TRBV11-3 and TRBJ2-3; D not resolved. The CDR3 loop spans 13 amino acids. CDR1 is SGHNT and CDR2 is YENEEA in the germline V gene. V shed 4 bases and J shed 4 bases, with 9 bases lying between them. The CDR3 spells CASSSTVADTQYF. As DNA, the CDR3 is TGTGCCAGCAGCTCCACGGTGGCAGATACGCAGTATTTT.

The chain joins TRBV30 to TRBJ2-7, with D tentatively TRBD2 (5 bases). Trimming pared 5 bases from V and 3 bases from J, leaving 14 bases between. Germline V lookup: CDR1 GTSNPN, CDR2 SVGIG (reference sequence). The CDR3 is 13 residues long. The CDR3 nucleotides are TGTGCCTGGCGGTACGACGGGAACTACGAGCAGTACTTC. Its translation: CAWRYDGNYEQYF. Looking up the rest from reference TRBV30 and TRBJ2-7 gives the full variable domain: SQTIHQWPATLVQPVGSPLSLECTVEGTSNPNLYWYRQAAGRGLQLLFYSVGIGQISSEVPQNLSASRPQDRQFILSSKKLLLSDSGFYLCAWRYDGNYEQYFGPGTRLTVT.

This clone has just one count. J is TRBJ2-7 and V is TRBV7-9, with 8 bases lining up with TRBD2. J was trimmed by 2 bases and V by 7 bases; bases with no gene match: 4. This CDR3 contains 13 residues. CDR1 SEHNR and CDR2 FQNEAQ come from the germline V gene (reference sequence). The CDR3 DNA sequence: TGTGCCAGCACCCCGGGACTAGCCTACGAGCAGTACTTC. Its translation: CASTPGLAYEQYF. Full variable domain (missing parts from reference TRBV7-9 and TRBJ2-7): DTGVSQNPRHKITKRGQNVTFRCDPISEHNRLYWYRQTLGQGPEFLTYFQNEAQLEKSRLLSDRFSAERPKGSFSTLEIQRTEQGDSAMYLCASTPGLAYEQYFGPGTRLTVT.

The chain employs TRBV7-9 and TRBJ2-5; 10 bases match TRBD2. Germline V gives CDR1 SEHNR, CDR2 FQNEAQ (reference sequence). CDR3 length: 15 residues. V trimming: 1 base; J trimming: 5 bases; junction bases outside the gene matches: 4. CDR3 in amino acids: CASSLVGLAWETQYF. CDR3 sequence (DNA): TGTGCCAGCAGCTTAGTGGGACTAGCGTGGGAGACCCAGTACTTC.

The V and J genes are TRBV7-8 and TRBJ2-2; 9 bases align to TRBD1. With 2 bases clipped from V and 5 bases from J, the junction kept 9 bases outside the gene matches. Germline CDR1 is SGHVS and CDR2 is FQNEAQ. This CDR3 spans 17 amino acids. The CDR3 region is CASSLPPGQGTTGELFF. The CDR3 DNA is TGTGCCAGCAGCTTACCGCCGGGACAGGGTACGACCGGGGAGCTGTTTTTT.

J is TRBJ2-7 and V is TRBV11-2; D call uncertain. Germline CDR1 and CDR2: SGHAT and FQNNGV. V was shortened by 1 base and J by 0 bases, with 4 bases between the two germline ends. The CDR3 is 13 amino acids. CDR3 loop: CASSLVVSYEQYF. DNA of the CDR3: TGTGCCAGCAGCTTAGTTGTCTCCTACGAGCAGTACTTC.

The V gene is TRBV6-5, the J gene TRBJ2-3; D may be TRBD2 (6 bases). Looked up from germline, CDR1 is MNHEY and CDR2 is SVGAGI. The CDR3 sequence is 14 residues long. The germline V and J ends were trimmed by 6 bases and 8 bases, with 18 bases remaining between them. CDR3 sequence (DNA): TGTGCCAGCAGATCCCATTTGGAGGGTATTACGCAGTATTTT. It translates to CASRSHLEGITQYF.

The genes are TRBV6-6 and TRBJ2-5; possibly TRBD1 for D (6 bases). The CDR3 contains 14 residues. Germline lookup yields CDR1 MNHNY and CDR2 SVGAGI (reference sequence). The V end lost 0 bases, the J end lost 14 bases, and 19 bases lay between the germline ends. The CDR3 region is CASSYSSRGERSYF. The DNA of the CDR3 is TGTGCCAGCAGTTACTCCAGCAGGGGCGAGAGATCCTACTTC.

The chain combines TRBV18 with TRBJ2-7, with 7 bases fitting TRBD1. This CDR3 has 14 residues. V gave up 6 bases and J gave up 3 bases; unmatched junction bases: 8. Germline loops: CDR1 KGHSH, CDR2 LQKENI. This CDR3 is CASSPGQEYYEQYF. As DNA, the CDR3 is TGTGCCAGCTCCCCCGGACAGGAGTACTACGAGCAGTACTTC.

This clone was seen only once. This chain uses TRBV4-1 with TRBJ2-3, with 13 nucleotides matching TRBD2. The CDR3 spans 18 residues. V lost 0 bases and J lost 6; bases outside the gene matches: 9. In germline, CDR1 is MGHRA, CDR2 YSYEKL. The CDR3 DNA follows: TGCGCCAGCAGCCAAGATCTCGGACTAGCGGGAGATACCGATACGCAGTATTTT. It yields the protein CASSQDLGLAGDTDTQYF.

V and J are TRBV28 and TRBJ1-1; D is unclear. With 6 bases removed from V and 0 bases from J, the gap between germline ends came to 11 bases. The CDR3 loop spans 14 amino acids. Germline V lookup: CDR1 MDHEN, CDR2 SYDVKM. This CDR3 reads CASRNYPVNTEAFF. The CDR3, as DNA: TGTGCCAGCAGGAACTACCCTGTGAACACTGAAGCTTTCTTT. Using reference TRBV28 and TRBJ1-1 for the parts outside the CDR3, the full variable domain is DVKVTQSSRYLVKRTGEKVFLECVQDMDHENMFWYRQDPGLGLRLIYFSYDVKMKEKGDIPEGYSVSREKKERFSLILESASTNQTSMYLCASRNYPVNTEAFFGQGTRLTVV.

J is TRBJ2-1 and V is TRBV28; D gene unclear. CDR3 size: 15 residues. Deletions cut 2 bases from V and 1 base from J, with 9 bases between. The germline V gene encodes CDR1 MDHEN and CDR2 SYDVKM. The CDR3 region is CASSLLPASYNEQFF. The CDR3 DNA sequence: TGTGCCAGCAGTTTACTACCAGCATCCTACAATGAGCAGTTCTTC.

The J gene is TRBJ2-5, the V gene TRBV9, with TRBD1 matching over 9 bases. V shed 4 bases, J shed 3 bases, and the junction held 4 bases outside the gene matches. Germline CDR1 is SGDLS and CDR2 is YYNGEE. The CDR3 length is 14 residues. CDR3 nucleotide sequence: TGTGCCAGCAGCCAGGGACAGGGCGAAGAGACCCAGTACTTC. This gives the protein CASSQGQGEETQYF. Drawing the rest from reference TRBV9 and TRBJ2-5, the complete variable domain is DSGVTQTPKHLITATGQRVTLRCSPRSGDLSVYWYQQSLDQGLQFLIQYYNGEERAKGNILERFSAQQFPDLHSELNLSSLELGDSALYFCASSQGQGEETQYFGPGTRLLVL.

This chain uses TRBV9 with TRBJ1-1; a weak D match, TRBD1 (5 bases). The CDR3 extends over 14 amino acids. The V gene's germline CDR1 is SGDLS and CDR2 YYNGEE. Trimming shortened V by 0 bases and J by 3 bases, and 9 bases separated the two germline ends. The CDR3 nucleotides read TGTGCCAGCAGCGTAGAGGGGACGCACACTGAAGCTTTCTTT. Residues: CASSVEGTHTEAFF.

CDR3 DNA: TGTGCCAGCAGCTCGGGACTGGACTATGGCTACACCTTC. This sequence encodes CASSSGLDYGYTF. The rearrangement uses TRBV7-6 and TRBJ1-2; weak D call: TRBD1 (5 bases). This CDR3 spans 13 amino acids. CDR1 SGHVS and CDR2 FNYEAQ come from the germline V gene. V gave up 4 bases and J gave up 3 bases, with 9 bases separating them.